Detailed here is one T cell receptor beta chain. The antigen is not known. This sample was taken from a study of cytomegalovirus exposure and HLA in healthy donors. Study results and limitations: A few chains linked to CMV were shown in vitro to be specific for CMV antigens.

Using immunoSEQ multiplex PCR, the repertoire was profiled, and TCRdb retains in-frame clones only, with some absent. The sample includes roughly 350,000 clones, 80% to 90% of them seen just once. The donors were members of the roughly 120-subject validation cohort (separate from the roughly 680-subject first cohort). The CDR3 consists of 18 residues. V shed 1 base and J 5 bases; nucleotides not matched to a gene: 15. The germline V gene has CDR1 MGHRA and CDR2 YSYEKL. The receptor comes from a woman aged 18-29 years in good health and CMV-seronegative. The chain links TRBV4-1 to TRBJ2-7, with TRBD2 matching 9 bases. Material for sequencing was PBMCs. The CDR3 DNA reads TGCGCCAGCAGCCAAGGAATTGGATGGGGCGGGAGGGCGCACGAGCAGTACTTC. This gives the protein CASSQGIGWGGRAHEQYF.